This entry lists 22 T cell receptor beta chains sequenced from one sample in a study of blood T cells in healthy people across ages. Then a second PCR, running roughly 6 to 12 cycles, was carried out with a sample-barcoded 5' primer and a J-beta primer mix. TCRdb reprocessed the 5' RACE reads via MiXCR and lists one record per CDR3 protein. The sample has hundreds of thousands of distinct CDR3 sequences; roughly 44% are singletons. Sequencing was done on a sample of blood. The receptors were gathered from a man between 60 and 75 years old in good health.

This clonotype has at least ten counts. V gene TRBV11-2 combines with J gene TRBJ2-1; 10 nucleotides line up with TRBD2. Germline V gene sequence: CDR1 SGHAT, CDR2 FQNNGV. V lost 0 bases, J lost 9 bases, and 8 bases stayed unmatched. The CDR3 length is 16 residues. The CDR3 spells CASSLETSGARGEQFF. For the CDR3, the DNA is TGTGCCAGCAGCTTAGAAACTAGCGGGGCCCGGGGTGAGCAGTTCTTC.

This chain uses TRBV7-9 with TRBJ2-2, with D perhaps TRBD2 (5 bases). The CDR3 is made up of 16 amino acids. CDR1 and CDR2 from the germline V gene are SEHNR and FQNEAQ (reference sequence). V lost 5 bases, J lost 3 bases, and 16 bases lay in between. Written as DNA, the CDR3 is TGTGCCAGCAGCGCCCTCGTCGGGGTGTACACCGGGGAGCTGTTTTTT. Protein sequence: CASSALVGVYTGELFF.

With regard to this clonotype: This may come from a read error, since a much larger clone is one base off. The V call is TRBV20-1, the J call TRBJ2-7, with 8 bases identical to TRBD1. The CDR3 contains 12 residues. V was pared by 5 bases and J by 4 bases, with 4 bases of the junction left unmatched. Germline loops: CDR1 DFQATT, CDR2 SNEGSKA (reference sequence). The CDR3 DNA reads TGCAGTGCTGCGGACAGGGTGTACGAGCAGTACTTC. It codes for CSAADRVYEQYF.

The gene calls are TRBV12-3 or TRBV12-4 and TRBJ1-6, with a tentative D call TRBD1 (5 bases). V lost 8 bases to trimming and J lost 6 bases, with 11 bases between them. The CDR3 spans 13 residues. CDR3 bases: TGTGCCAGCGGGGAACAGGCTAATTCACCCCTCCACTTT. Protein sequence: CASGEQANSPLHF.

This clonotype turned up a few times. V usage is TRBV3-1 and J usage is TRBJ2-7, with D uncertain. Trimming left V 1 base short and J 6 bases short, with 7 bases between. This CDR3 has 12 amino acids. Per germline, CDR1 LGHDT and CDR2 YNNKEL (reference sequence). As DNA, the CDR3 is TGTGCCAGCAGCCAAGCAAAGGCCGAGCAGTACTTC. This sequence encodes CASSQAKAEQYF.

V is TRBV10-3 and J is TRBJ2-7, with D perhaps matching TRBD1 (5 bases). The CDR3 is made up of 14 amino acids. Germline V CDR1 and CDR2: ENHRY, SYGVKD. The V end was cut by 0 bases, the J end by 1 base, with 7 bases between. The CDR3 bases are TGTGCCATCAGTGAGTCGAAGGGGTCCTACGAGCAGTACTTC. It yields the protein CAISESKGSYEQYF.

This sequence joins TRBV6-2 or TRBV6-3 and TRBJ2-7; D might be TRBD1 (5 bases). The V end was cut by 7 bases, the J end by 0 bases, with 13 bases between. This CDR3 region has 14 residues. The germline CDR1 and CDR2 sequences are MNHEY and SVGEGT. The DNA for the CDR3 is TGTGCCAGCATTAAGGGGCTTCCCTCCTACGAGCAGTACTTC. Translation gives CASIKGLPSYEQYF.

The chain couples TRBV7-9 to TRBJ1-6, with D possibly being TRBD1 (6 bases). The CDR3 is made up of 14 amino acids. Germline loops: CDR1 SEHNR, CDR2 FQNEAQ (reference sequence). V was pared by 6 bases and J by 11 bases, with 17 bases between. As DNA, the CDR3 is TGTGCCAGCAGACAGGACAGATTGCCAACACCCCTCCACTTT. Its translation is CASRQDRLPTPLHF.

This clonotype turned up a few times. CDR3 nucleotides: TGTGCCAGCAGCCAGCTAGGAGCGGGGGCCTCCTACGAGCAGTACTTC. This gives the protein CASSQLGAGASYEQYF. The chain couples TRBV3-1 to TRBJ2-7; 8 nucleotides agree with TRBD2. The germline V gene encodes CDR1 LGHDT and CDR2 YNNKEL (reference sequence). Trimming at V came to 3 bases and at J to 0 bases, leaving 7 bases not matched to a gene. The CDR3 sequence is 16 residues long.

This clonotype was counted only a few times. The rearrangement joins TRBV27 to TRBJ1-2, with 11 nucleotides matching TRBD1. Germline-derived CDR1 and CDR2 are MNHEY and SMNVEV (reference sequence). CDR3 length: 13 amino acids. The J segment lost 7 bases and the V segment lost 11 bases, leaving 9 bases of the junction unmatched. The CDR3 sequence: CASRTGGLGGYTF. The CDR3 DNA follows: TGTGCCTCCAGGACAGGGGGCTTAGGTGGCTACACCTTC.

Here the CDR3 DNA reads TGCAGTGCTAGGCGGGGACAGGGGGCGGATGGCTACACCTTC. Translated, it gives CSARRGQGADGYTF. This chain joins TRBV20-1 and TRBJ1-2, with 12 bases fitting TRBD1. The CDR3 covers 14 residues. Unmatched junction bases numbered 5, after V lost 3 bases and J lost 6 bases. Germline assignment: CDR1 DFQATT and CDR2 SNEGSKA (reference sequence).

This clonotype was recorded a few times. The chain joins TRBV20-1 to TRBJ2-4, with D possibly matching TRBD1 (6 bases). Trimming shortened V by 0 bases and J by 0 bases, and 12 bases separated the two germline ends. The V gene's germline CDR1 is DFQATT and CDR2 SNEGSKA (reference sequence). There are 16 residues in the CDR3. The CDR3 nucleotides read TGCAGTGCTAGAGACCCTAGGACAGTAGCCAAAAACATTCAGTACTTC. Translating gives CSARDPRTVAKNIQYF.

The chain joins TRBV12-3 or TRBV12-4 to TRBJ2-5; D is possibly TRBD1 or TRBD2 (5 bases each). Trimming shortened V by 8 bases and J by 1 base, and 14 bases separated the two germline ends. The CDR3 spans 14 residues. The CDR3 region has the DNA TGTGCCAGCCGACCCGGGGCCAGCCAAGAGACCCAGTACTTC. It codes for CASRPGASQETQYF.

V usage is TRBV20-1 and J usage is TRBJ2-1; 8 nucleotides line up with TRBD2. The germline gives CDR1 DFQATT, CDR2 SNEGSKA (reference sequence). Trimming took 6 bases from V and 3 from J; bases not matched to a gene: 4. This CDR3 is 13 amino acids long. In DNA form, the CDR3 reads TGCAGTGCGGGTACTAGCGGCTACAATGAGCAGTTCTTC. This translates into CSAGTSGYNEQFF.

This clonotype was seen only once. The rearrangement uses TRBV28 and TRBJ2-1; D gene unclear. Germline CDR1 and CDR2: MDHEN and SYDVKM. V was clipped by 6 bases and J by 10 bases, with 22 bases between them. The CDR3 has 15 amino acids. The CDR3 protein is CASSSRMGSPYEQFF. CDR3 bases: TGTGCCAGCAGCAGCCGAATGGGATCCCCCTACGAGCAGTTCTTC. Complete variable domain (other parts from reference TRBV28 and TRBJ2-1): DVKVTQSSRYLVKRTGEKVFLECVQDMDHENMFWYRQDPGLGLRLIYFSYDVKMKEKGDIPEGYSVSREKKERFSLILESASTNQTSMYLCASSSRMGSPYEQFFGPGTRLTVL.

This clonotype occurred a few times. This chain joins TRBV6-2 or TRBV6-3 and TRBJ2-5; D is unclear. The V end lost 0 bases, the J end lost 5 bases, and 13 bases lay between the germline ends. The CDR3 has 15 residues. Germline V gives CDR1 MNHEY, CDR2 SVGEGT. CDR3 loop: CASSYSTLVEETQYF. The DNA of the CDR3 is TGTGCCAGCAGTTACTCGACTCTAGTTGAGGAGACCCAGTACTTC.

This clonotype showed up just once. The CDR3 spells CASRPLAGRVDEQYF. DNA of the CDR3: TGTGCCAGCAGACCATTGGCAGGGAGGGTCGACGAGCAGTACTTC. This chain joins TRBV28 and TRBJ2-5, with TRBD2 matching 7 bases. Judging by the DNA end, TRBJ2-7 fits better; the J call may be wrong. Germline loops: CDR1 MDHEN, CDR2 SYDVKM. The CDR3 has 15 residues.

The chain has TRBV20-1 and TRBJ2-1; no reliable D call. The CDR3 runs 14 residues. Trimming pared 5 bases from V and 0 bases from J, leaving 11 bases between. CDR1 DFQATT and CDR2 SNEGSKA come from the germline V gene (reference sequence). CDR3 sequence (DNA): TGCAGTGCTCAGACGGCGAGCTCCTACAATGAGCAGTTCTTC. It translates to CSAQTASSYNEQFF.

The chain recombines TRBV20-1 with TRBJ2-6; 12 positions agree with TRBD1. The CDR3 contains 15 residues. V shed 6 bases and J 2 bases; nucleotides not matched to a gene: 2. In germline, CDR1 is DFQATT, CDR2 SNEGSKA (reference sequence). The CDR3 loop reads CSAGTGGTGANVLTF. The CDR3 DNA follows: TGCAGTGCCGGGACAGGGGGCACTGGGGCCAACGTCCTGACTTTC.

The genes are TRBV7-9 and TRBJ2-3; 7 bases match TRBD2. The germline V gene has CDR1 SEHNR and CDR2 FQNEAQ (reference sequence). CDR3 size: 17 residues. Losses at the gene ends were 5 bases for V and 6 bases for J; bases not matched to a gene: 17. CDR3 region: CASSPLQWSGDADTQYF. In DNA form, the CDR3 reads TGTGCCAGCAGCCCCCTCCAATGGAGCGGGGACGCCGATACGCAGTATTTT.

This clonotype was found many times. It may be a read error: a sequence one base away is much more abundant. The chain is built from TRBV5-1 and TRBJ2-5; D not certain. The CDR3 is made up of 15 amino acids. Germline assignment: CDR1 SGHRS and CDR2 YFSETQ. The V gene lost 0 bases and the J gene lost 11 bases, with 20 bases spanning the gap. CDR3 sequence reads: CASSLETAVLDEQYF. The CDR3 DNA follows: TGCGCCAGCAGCTTGGAGACGGCTGTTTTGGATGAGCAGTACTTC.

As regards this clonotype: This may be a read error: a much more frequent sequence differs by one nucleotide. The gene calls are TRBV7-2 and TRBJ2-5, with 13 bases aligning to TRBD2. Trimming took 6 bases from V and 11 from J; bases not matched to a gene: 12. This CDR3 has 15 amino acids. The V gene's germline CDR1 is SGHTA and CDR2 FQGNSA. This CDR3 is CASSPTSGGAGEQYF. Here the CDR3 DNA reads TGTGCCAGCAGTCCTACTAGCGGGGGGGCAGGGGAGCAGTACTTC.